This passage covers 29 T cell receptor beta chains from one sample sequenced in a study of PD-L1 blockade in urothelial cancer. Time point here: pretreatment peripheral blood. TCRdb's table, derived via immunoSEQ multiplex PCR, lists solely in-frame clones and lacks some. The sample lists tens of thousands of clones; roughly 90% were seen once. Sequenced material: PBMCs, taken around atezolizumab (anti-PD-L1) treatment. The receptors were sampled from a man aged 55-75 years with urothelial cancer.

The chain is built from TRBV7-2 and TRBJ2-7; TRBD2 aligns across 13 bases. CDR3 length equals 16 residues. Trimming at V came to 4 bases and at J to 3 bases, leaving 6 bases not matched to a gene. Looked up from germline, CDR1 is SGHTA and CDR2 is FQGNSA. CDR3 in amino acids: CASSYLGTSGIYEQYF. CDR3 nucleotides: TGTGCCAGCAGCTACCTCGGGACTAGCGGGATCTACGAGCAGTACTTC.

The gene calls are TRBV19 and TRBJ1-2, with D possibly matching TRBD1 (5 bases). V was cut by 5 bases and J by 2 bases, with 12 bases left in between. This CDR3 is built from 14 residues. CDR1 and CDR2 (germline): LNHDA, SQIVND (reference sequence). This chain's CDR3 is CASSGTGANYGYTF. CDR3 coding DNA: TGTGCCAGTAGTGGTACAGGTGCAAACTATGGCTACACCTTC.

J is TRBJ1-4 and V is TRBV9; 7 nucleotides match TRBD1. CDR3 length: 16 residues. V lost 0 bases, J lost 0 bases, and 2 bases stayed unmatched. Germline values: CDR1 SGDLS, CDR2 YYNGEE. CDR3 in DNA: TGTGCCAGCAGCGTAGGCACAGGGGCAACTAATGAAAAACTGTTTTTT. It is translated as CASSVGTGATNEKLFF. Together with reference TRBV9 and TRBJ1-4, the CDR3 gives the full variable domain: DSGVTQTPKHLITATGQRVTLRCSPRSGDLSVYWYQQSLDQGLQFLIQYYNGEERAKGNILERFSAQQFPDLHSELNLSSLELGDSALYFCASSVGTGATNEKLFFGSGTQLSVL.

The chain recombines TRBV6-1 with TRBJ2-7, with D uncertain. Germline V gene data show CDR1 as MNHNS and CDR2 as SASEGT. This CDR3 has 14 amino acids. With 2 bases removed from V and 1 base from J, the gap between germline ends came to 9 bases. The CDR3 region is CASSEPSVSYEQYF. The CDR3, as DNA: TGTGCCAGCAGTGAACCGAGCGTATCCTACGAGCAGTACTTC.

This clone has just one count. The CDR3 sequence: CASSGTSLGEQYF. DNA of the CDR3: TGCGCCAGCAGTGGGACTAGCCTGGGCGAGCAGTACTTC. The chain has TRBV10-1 and TRBJ2-7; 8 bases are a match to TRBD2. The ends lost 4 bases at V and 6 bases at J; junction bases unmatched: 5. The germline V gene encodes CDR1 WNHNN and CDR2 SYGVQD (reference sequence). The CDR3 consists of 13 residues.

A single count supports this clone. The sample has other DNA sequences that encode this CDR3 too. CDR3 protein: CSASGYNEQFF. The DNA for the CDR3 is TGCAGTGCTAGCGGGTACAATGAGCAGTTCTTC. The chain uses TRBV20-1 and TRBJ2-1; D not resolved. Germline V gene lookup returns CDR1 DFQATT and CDR2 SNEGSKA (reference sequence). V was shortened by 3 bases and J by 4 bases, with 4 bases between the two germline ends. The CDR3 totals 11 residues.

As regards this clone: Mismatch with germline at one junction end may stem from a read error. The chain uses TRBV7-7 and TRBJ1-2; 8 bases align to TRBD1. This CDR3 spans 10 amino acids. CDR1 and CDR2 (germline): SSHAT, FNYEAQ (reference sequence). The chain's CDR3 is CASSFWTGSF. The DNA for the CDR3 is TGTGCCAGCAGCTTCTGGACAGGGAGCTTC.

This chain connects TRBV5-1 to TRBJ2-1; 10 bases align to TRBD2. Germline CDR1 and CDR2: SGHRS and YFSETQ. Germline trimming cut 4 bases from V and 4 bases from J; bases unmatched to any gene: 5. There are 15 residues in the CDR3. The CDR3 protein is CASSTGTSVYNEQFF. The CDR3 nucleotides are TGCGCCAGCAGCACCGGGACTAGCGTATACAATGAGCAGTTCTTC.

The chain uses TRBV11-1 and TRBJ1-2; D is possibly TRBD1 (6 bases). The CDR3 contains 13 residues. Germline V CDR1 and CDR2: SGHAT, FQDESV (reference sequence). Trimming cost V 5 bases and J 2 bases, with 9 bases left between them. The CDR3 DNA reads as TGTGCCAGCAGCCCGGACAGAAACTATGGCTACACCTTC. Protein sequence: CASSPDRNYGYTF.

CDR3 coding DNA: TGTGCCAGCTCAACCGGGACCTCCTCCGGGGGGGAACTGTTTTTT. It codes for CASSTGTSSGGELFF. The chain is built from TRBV18 and TRBJ1-4; weak D call: TRBD1 (5 bases). Germline-derived CDR1 and CDR2 are KGHSH and LQKENI. Trimming took off 5 bases at V and 12 bases at J, with 22 bases between the two ends. The CDR3 length is 15 residues. The full variable domain, completed using reference TRBV18 and TRBJ1-4, is NAGVMQNPRHLVRRRGQEARLRCSPMKGHSHVYWYRQLPEEGLKFMVYLQKENIIDESGMPKERFSAEFPKEGPSILRIQQVVRGDSAAYFCASSTGTSSGGELFFGSGTQLSVL.

This clone showed up just a few times. The gene calls are TRBV15 and TRBJ1-2, with D perhaps TRBD1 (5 bases). V dropped 1 base and J dropped 6 bases, with 21 bases sitting between them. CDR3 size: 17 residues. In germline, CDR1 is LNHNV, CDR2 YYDKDF (reference sequence). The CDR3 coding sequence is TGTGCCACCAGCAGAGCCTATTCATTGTCAGGGAAGAATGGCTACACCTTC. Translation gives CATSRAYSLSGKNGYTF. The entire variable domain, with the rest obtained from reference TRBV15 and TRBJ1-2, is as follows: DAMVIQNPRYQVTQFGKPVTLSCSQTLNHNVMYWYQQKSSQAPKLLFHYYDKDFNNEADTPDNFQSRRPNTSFCFLDIRSPGLGDTAMYLCATSRAYSLSGKNGYTFGSGTRLTVV.

The rearrangement joins TRBV4-3 to TRBJ2-4; TRBD2 agrees at 8 bases. This CDR3 has 19 residues. Germline V gene lookup returns CDR1 LGHNA and CDR2 YSLEER. V dropped 0 bases and J dropped 0; count of bases not matched to a gene: 10. CDR3 residues: CASSQDMDPGLGAKNIQYF. In DNA form, the CDR3 reads TGCGCCAGCAGCCAAGATATGGACCCGGGACTAGGAGCCAAAAACATTCAGTACTTC.

The chain employs TRBV30 and TRBJ2-5; a weak D match, TRBD1 (5 bases). The CDR3 sequence is 13 residues long. Germline CDR1 reads GTSNPN; CDR2 reads SVGIG (reference sequence). V was clipped by 1 base and J by 6 bases, with 12 bases between them. CDR3 protein: CAWSGWGPQTQYF. DNA of the CDR3: TGTGCCTGGAGTGGCTGGGGCCCTCAGACCCAGTACTTC.

The V gene is TRBV7-6, the J gene TRBJ2-6; 8 positions agree with TRBD2. V shed 5 bases and J 2 bases; nucleotides not matched to a gene: 14. This CDR3 has 19 residues. Per germline, CDR1 SGHVS and CDR2 FNYEAQ. Here the CDR3 DNA reads TGTGCCAGCAGCCTAGGGTCGGGGGGGGCTCCCGCTGGGGCCAACGTCCTGACTTTC. This translates into CASSLGSGGAPAGANVLTF.

The chain combines TRBV9 with TRBJ2-2; TRBD1 might be the D (5 bases). The CDR3 runs to 14 residues. The germline gives CDR1 SGDLS, CDR2 YYNGEE. Trimming cost V 4 bases and J 4 bases, with 11 bases left between them. The CDR3 sequence is CASSPQGTTGELFF. The CDR3 DNA follows: TGTGCCAGCAGCCCTCAGGGTACCACCGGGGAGCTGTTTTTT.

In nucleotides, the CDR3 is TGTGCCAGCTCTTTAAGGACAGGAGGCACAGATACGCAGTATTTT. It yields the protein CASSLRTGGTDTQYF. The rearrangement joins TRBV7-3 to TRBJ2-3; 7 nucleotides agree with TRBD1. Per the germline V gene, CDR1 is SGHTA and CDR2 is FQGTGA. The CDR3 is 15 amino acids. V dropped 8 bases and J dropped 1; count of bases not matched to a gene: 9.

J is TRBJ2-7 and V is TRBV16; 12 bases map to TRBD2. The germline CDR1 and CDR2 sequences are KGHSY and FQNENV. The CDR3 spans 15 residues. The ends lost 2 bases at V and 2 bases at J; junction bases unmatched: 1. The CDR3 sequence is CASSQGLAGPYEQYF. The CDR3 coding sequence is TGTGCCAGCAGCCAAGGACTAGCGGGACCCTACGAGCAGTACTTC.

CDR3 residues: CASSQPTEDTQYF. Written as DNA, the CDR3 is TGTGCCAGCAGCCAACCTACCGAAGATACGCAGTATTTT. The chain recombines TRBV7-2 with TRBJ2-3; no clear D gene. CDR1 SGHTA and CDR2 FQGNSA come from the germline V gene. There are 13 residues in the CDR3. With 5 bases removed from V and 5 bases from J, the gap between germline ends came to 11 bases.

In its sample, this clone was seen once. CDR3 region: CAWSGQGASTDTQYF. The CDR3 bases are TGTGCCTGGAGTGGACAGGGGGCTTCCACAGATACGCAGTATTTT. The chain has TRBV30 and TRBJ2-3; TRBD1 agrees at 10 bases. Germline CDR1 is GTSNPN and CDR2 is SVGIG (reference sequence). The V segment lost 1 base and the J segment 2 bases; nucleotides outside the gene matches: 3. The CDR3 covers 15 residues. The full variable domain, completed using reference TRBV30 and TRBJ2-3, is SQTIHQWPATLVQPVGSPLSLECTVEGTSNPNLYWYRQAAGRGLQLLFYSVGIGQISSEVPQNLSASRPQDRQFILSSKKLLLSDSGFYLCAWSGQGASTDTQYFGPGTRLTVL.

The CDR3 DNA is TGTGCCAGCAGCTTAGGTCCGGGTTTTAATTCACCCCTCCACTTT. This translates into CASSLGPGFNSPLHF. The chain is built from TRBV7-2 and TRBJ1-6, with unresolved D. This CDR3 spans 15 amino acids. Trimming left V 1 base short and J 6 bases short, with 10 bases between. Germline CDR1 SGHTA, CDR2 FQGNSA.

This clone showed up just a few times. The chain uses TRBV5-6 and TRBJ1-5; weak D call: TRBD1 (6 bases). Germline values: CDR1 SGHDT, CDR2 YYEEEE. Trimming took off 2 bases at V and 3 bases at J, with 9 bases between the two ends. The CDR3 totals 14 residues. The CDR3 reads CASSLGQLNQPQHF. CDR3 in DNA: TGTGCCAGCAGCTTAGGACAGCTCAATCAGCCCCAGCATTTT.

V is TRBV5-6 and J is TRBJ2-7, with a possible D match to TRBD2 (6 bases). CDR1 and CDR2 (germline): SGHDT, YYEEEE. This CDR3 comprises 14 residues. V lost 3 bases to trimming and J lost 4 bases, with 14 bases between them. CDR3 nucleotides: TGTGCCAGCAGCTCCTCGGACTATAATTACGAGCAGTACTTC. This translates into CASSSSDYNYEQYF.

This chain joins TRBV13 and TRBJ1-1; D may be TRBD1 (6 bases). The V gene's germline CDR1 is PRHDT and CDR2 FYEKMQ (reference sequence). The CDR3 extends over 17 amino acids. V was pared by 3 bases and J by 1 base, with 18 bases between. The CDR3, as DNA: TGTGCCAGCAGCTTTCCGTCCCAGGGGTTGGGGAACACTGAAGCTTTCTTT. It encodes CASSFPSQGLGNTEAFF.

This rearrangement joins TRBV5-1 to TRBJ2-7, with unresolved D. Germline V gene sequence: CDR1 SGHRS, CDR2 YFSETQ. Trimming stripped 1 base from V and 0 bases from J, with 11 bases between. CDR3 length: 15 amino acids. Here the CDR3 DNA reads TGCGCCAGCAGCTTGCTTCCGGTCAACTCCTACGAGCAGTACTTC. Protein product: CASSLLPVNSYEQYF.

V is TRBV18 and J is TRBJ2-7, with D possibly TRBD1 on 6 matching bases. The CDR3 is 16 residues long. Trimming took 3 bases from V and 2 from J, leaving 17 bases between them. CDR1 is KGHSH, CDR2 LQKENI, per germline. CDR3 bases: TGTGCCAGCTCACCGAGCCTTGGAACAGGGACCTACGAGCAGTACTTC. This translates into CASSPSLGTGTYEQYF.

This chain joins TRBV5-1 and TRBJ2-3; possible D gene TRBD2, 7 bases. CDR1 SGHRS and CDR2 YFSETQ come from the germline V gene. The CDR3 length is 22 residues. Trimming pared 7 bases from V and 6 bases from J, leaving 42 bases between. The CDR3 spells CASQGRPRGLIGRPAELDTQYF. As DNA, the CDR3 is TGCGCCAGCCAGGGGCGCCCGAGGGGCTTAATCGGGAGGCCGGCGGAATTGGATACGCAGTATTTT.

This rearrangement joins TRBV5-1 to TRBJ2-1; D is undetermined. Germline V CDR1 and CDR2: SGHRS, YFSETQ. There are 14 residues in the CDR3. V was cut by 0 bases and J by 2 bases, with 6 bases left in between. CDR3 DNA sequence: TGCGCCAGCAGCTTGGGGTCAGCCTACAATGAGCAGTTCTTC. Translating it yields CASSLGSAYNEQFF.

V usage is TRBV19 and J usage is TRBJ1-1, with unresolved D. In germline, CDR1 is LNHDA, CDR2 SQIVND (reference sequence). The CDR3 totals 14 residues. Between the trimmed V and J ends, which lost 7 bases and 2 bases, there was a span of 14 bases. The CDR3 DNA follows: TGTGCCAGTAAACGACGCACTACTAACACTGAAGCTTTCTTT. Its protein is CASKRRTTNTEAFF.

The rearrangement joins TRBV6-1 to TRBJ2-7; D is ambiguous. CDR1 MNHNS and CDR2 SASEGT come from the germline V gene. The V gene lost 2 bases and the J gene lost 8 bases, with 13 bases spanning the gap. This CDR3 comprises 13 residues. CDR3 amino acids: CASSEIPRSKQYF. The CDR3 DNA reads TGTGCCAGCAGTGAAATCCCGCGCTCCAAGCAGTACTTC.